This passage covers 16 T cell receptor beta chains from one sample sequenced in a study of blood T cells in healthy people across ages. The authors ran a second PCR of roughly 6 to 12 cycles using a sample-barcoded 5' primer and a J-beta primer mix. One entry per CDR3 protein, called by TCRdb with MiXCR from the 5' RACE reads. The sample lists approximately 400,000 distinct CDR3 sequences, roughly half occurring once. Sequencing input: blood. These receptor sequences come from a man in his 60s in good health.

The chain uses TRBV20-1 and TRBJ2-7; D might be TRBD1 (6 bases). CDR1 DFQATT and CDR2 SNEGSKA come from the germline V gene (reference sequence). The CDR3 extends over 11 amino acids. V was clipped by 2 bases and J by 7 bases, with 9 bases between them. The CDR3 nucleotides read TGCAGTGCTAGAAAGCAGGGGGAGCAGTACTTC. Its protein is CSARKQGEQYF.

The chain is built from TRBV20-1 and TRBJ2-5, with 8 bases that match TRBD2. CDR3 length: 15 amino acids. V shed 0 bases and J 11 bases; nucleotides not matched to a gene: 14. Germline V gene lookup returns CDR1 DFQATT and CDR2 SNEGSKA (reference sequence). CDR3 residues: CSARERGGLYNEQYF. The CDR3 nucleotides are TGCAGTGCTAGAGAACGGGGGGGCCTCTACAATGAGCAGTACTTC.

The CDR3 spells CASSLGSRDRAGYTF. The CDR3 coding sequence is TGTGCCAGCAGTTTAGGCTCTCGGGACAGGGCTGGCTACACCTTC. V is TRBV28 and J is TRBJ1-2; 9 nucleotides align to TRBD1. The CDR3 contains 15 residues. The germline gives CDR1 MDHEN, CDR2 SYDVKM. After removal of 2 bases from V and 7 bases from J, the junction contained 8 bases not matched to a gene.

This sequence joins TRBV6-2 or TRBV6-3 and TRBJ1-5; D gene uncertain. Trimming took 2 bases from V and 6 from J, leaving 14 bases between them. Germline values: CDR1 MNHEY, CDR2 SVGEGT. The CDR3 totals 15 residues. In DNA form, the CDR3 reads TGTGCCAGCAGTTACAGTGGAGGGAACGCTCAGCCCCAGCATTTT. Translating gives CASSYSGGNAQPQHF.

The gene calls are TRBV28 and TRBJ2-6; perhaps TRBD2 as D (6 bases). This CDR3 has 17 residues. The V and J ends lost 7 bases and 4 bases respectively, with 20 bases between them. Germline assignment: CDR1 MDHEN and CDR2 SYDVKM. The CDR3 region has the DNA TGTGCCAGCACCATCGGGGGTCCTTTGCGGGGGGCCAACGTCCTGACTTTC. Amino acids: CASTIGGPLRGANVLTF.

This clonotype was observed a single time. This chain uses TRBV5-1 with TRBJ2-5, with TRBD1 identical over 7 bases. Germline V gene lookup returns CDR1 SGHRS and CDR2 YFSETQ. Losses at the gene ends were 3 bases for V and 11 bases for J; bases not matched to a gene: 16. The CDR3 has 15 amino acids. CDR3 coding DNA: TGCGCCAGCAGCTCCACCGGGACAGCTTACAATGAGCAGTACTTC. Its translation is CASSSTGTAYNEQYF.

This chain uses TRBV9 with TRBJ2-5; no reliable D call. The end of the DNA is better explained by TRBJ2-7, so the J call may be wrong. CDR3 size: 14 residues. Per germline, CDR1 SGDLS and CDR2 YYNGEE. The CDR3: CASSVEVRGHEQYF. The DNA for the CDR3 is TGTGCCAGCAGCGTAGAGGTACGAGGCCACGAGCAGTACTTC.

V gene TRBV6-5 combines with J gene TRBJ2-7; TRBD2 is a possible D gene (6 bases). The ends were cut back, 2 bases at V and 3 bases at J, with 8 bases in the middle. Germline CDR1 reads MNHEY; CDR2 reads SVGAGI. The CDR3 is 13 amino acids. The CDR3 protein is CASSYGRNYEQYF. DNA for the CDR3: TGTGCCAGCAGTTACGGGAGGAACTACGAGCAGTACTTC.

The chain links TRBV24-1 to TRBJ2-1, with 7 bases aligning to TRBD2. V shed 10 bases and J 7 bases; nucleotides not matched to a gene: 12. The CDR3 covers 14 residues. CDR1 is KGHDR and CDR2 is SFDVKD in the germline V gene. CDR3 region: CATSTQRGRNEQFF. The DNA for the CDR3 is TGTGCCACTAGTACCCAGCGGGGACGTAATGAGCAGTTCTTC.

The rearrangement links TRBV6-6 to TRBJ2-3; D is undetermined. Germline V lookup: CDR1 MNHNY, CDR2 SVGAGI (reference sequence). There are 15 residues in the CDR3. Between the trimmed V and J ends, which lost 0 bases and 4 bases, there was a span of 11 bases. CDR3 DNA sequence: TGTGCCAGCAGTTACTCTGGTAGCCCCGCAGATACGCAGTATTTT. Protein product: CASSYSGSPADTQYF.

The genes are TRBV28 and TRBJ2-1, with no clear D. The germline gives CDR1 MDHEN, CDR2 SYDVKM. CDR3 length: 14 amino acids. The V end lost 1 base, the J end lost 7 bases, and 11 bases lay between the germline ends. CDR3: CASSLSNSWNEQFF. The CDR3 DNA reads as TGTGCCAGCAGTTTATCGAACAGTTGGAATGAGCAGTTCTTC. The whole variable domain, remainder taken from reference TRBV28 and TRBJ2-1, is DVKVTQSSRYLVKRTGEKVFLECVQDMDHENMFWYRQDPGLGLRLIYFSYDVKMKEKGDIPEGYSVSREKKERFSLILESASTNQTSMYLCASSLSNSWNEQFFGPGTRLTVL.

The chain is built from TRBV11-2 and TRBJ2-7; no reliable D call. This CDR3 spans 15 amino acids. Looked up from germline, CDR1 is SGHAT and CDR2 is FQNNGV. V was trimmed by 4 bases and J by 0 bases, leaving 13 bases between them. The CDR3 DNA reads TGTGCCAGCAGCTCTGGACGGTTTACCTCCTACGAGCAGTACTTC. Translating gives CASSSGRFTSYEQYF.

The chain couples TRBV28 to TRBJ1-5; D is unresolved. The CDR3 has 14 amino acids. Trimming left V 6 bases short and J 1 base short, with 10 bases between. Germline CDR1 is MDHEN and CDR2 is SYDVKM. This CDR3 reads CASRSLESNQPQHF. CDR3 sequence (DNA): TGTGCCAGCAGAAGTTTAGAGAGCAATCAGCCCCAGCATTTT.

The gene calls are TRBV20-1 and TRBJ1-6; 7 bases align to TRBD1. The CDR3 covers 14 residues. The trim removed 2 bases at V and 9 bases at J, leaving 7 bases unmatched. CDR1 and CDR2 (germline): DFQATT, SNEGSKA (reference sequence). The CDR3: CSARKQGTGSPLHF. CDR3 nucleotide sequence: TGCAGTGCTAGAAAACAGGGGACGGGTTCACCCCTCCACTTT.

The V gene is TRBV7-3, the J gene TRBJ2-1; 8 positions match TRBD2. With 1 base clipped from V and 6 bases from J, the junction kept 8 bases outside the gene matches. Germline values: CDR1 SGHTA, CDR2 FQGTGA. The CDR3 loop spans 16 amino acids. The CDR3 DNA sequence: TGTGCCAGCAGCTTAAATCGACGAGCGGGAGTCAATGAGCAGTTCTTC. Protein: CASSLNRRAGVNEQFF. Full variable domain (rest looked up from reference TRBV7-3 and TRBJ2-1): GAGVSQTPSNKVTEKGKYVELRCDPISGHTALYWYRQSLGQGPEFLIYFQGTGAADDSGLPNDRFFAVRPEGSVSTLKIQRTERGDSAVYLCASSLNRRAGVNEQFFGPGTRLTVL.

The DNA of the CDR3 is TGTGCCATCAGTGAGGCGGGAAGGAGAGAGACCCAGTACTTC. Its translation: CAISEAGRRETQYF. J is TRBJ2-5 and V is TRBV10-3, with a weak D call TRBD2 (6 bases). V was shortened by 2 bases and J by 4 bases, with 11 bases between the two germline ends. Germline V gives CDR1 ENHRY, CDR2 SYGVKD. The CDR3 contains 14 residues.